This TCR beta chain was observed in a study of CD8 T cells in ankylosing spondylitis. Of note for this clonotype: Its antigen is not known.

Findings and caveats of the study: Reportedly, significant enrichment of disease-linked clones occurred in matched ankylosing spondylitis synovial fluid. The study identified a TCR beta motif of several highly homologous variants that appeared characteristic of ankylosing spondylitis blood.

This CDR3 region has 16 residues. V lost 4 bases, J lost 0 bases, and 5 bases stayed unmatched. One entry per CDR3 protein, called by TCRdb with MiXCR from the 5' RACE reads. The data show over 400,000 distinct CDR3 sequences, roughly 27% seen once. The sequenced sample consisted of blood, either unsorted or a sorted T cell fraction (not recorded which). The chain carries TRBV12-3 or TRBV12-4 and TRBJ1-5, with 8 bases that match TRBD1. This clonotype was sampled from a male donor with ankylosing spondylitis. Written as DNA, the CDR3 is TGTGCCAGCAGTTCCCGGACAGGGCCTAGCAATCAGCCCCAGCATTTT. Translating gives CASSSRTGPSNQPQHF.